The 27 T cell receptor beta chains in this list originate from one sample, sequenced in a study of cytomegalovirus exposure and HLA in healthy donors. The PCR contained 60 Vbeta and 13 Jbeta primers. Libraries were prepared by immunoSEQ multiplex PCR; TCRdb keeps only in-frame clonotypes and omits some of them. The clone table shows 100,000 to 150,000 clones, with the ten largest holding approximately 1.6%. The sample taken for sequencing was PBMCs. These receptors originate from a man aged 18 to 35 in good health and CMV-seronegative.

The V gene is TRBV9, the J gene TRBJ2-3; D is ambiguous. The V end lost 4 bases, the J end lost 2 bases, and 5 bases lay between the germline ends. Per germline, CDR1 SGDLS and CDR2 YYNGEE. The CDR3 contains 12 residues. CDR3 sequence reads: CASSSDTDTQYF. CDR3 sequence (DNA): TGTGCCAGCAGCTCAGACACAGATACGCAGTATTTT.

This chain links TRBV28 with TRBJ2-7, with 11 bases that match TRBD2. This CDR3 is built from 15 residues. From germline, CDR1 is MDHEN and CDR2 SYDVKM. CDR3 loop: CGTVTSGAPPYEQYF. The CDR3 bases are TGTGGGACCGTGACTAGCGGGGCACCTCCCTACGAGCAGTACTTC. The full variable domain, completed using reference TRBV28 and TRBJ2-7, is DVKVTQSSRYLVKRTGEKVFLECVQDMDHENMFWYRQDPGLGLRLIYFSYDVKMKEKGDIPEGYSVSREKKERFSLILESASTNQTSMYLCGTVTSGAPPYEQYFGPGTRLTVT.

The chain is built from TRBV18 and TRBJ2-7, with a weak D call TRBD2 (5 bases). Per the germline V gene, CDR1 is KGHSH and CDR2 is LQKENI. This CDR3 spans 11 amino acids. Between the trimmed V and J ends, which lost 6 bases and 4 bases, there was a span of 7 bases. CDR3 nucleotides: TGTGCCAGCTCCCCGGGGTACGAGCAGTACTTC. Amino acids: CASSPGYEQYF.

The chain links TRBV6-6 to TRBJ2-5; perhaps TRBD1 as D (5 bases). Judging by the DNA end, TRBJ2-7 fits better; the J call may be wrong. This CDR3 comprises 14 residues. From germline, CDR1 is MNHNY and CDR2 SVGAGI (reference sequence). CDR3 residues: CASCLGHYSYEQYF. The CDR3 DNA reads TGTGCCAGCTGTTTAGGACACTACTCCTACGAGCAGTACTTC.

CDR3 DNA sequence: TGCAGCGCCCCCGGGACAGGGTTATACAATGAGCAGTTCTTC. Translated, it gives CSAPGTGLYNEQFF. The V and J genes are TRBV29-1 and TRBJ2-1; 9 bases fit TRBD1. J was trimmed by 4 bases and V by 7 bases; bases with no gene match: 8. The CDR3 covers 14 residues. CDR1 and CDR2 from the germline V gene are SQVTM and ANQGSEA.

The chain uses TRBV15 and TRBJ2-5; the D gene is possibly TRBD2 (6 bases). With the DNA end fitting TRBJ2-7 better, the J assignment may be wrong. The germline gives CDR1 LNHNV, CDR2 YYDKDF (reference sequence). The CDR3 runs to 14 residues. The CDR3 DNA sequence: TGTGCCACCAGCACCCGTCTCACGGGGGACGAGCAGTACTTC. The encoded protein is CATSTRLTGDEQYF.

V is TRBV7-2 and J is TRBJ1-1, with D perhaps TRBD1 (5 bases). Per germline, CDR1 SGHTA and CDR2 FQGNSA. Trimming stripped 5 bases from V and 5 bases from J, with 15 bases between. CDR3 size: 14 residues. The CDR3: CASSPQGGGTEAFF. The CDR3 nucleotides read TGTGCCAGCAGCCCCCAGGGTGGTGGTACTGAAGCTTTCTTT.

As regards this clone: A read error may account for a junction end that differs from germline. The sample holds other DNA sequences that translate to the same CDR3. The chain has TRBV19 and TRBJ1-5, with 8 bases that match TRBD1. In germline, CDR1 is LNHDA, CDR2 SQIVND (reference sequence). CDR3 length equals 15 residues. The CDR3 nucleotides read TGTGCCAGTAGTATAGAGGGGACAGGTGTTCAGCCCCAGCACTTT. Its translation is CASSIEGTGVQPQHF.

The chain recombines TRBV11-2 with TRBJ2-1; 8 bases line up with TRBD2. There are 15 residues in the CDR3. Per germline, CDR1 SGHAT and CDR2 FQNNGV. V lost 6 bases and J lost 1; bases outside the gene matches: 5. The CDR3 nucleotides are TGTGCCAGCAGAGTATCTAGCGGGTCCTACAATGAGCAGTTCTTC. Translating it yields CASRVSSGSYNEQFF.

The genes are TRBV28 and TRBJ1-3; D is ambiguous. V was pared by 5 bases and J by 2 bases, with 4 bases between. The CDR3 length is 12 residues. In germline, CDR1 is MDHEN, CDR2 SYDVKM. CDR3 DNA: TGTGCCAGCAGTACAACTGGAAACACCATATATTTT. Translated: CASSTTGNTIYF.

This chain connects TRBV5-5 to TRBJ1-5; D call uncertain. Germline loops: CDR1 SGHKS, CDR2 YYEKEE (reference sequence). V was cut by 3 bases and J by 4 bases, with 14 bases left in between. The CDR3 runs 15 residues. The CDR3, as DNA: TGTGCCAGCAGCTCTAGAGGGCTGTCAAATCAGCCCCAGCATTTT. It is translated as CASSSRGLSNQPQHF.

In nucleotides, the CDR3 is TGTGCCAGTAAGCCTCCGGGACAGGGGATCTATGGCTACACCTTC. This encodes CASKPPGQGIYGYTF. The rearrangement links TRBV19 to TRBJ1-2; 10 bases fit TRBD1. Germline V lookup: CDR1 LNHDA, CDR2 SQIVND (reference sequence). The length of the CDR3 is 15 residues. Losses at the gene ends were 7 bases for V and 4 bases for J; bases not matched to a gene: 9. Full variable domain (missing parts from reference TRBV19 and TRBJ1-2): DGGITQSPKYLFRKEGQNVTLSCEQNLNHDAMYWYRQDPGQGLRLIYYSQIVNDFQKGDIAEGYSVSREKKESFPLTVTSAQKNPTAFYLCASKPPGQGIYGYTFGSGTRLTVV.

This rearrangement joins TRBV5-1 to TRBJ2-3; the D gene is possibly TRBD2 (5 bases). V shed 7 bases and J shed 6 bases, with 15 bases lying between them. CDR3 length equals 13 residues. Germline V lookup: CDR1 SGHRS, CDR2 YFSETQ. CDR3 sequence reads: CASRREVPDTQYF. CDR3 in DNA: TGCGCCAGCCGCCGGGAAGTACCCGATACGCAGTATTTT.

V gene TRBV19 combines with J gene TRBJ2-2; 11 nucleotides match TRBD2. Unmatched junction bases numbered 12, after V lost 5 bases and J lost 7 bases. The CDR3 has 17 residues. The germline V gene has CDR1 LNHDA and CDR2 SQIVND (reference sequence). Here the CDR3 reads CASSPLRLAGGNGELFF. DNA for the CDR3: TGTGCCAGTAGTCCCCTAAGGCTAGCGGGAGGTAACGGGGAGCTGTTTTTT.

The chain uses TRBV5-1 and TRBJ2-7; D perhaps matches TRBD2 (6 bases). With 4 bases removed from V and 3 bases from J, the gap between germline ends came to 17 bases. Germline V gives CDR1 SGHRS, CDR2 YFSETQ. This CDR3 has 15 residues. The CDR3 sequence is CASSMGTGSVYEQYF. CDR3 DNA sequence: TGCGCCAGCAGCATGGGAACCGGGAGTGTCTACGAGCAGTACTTC.

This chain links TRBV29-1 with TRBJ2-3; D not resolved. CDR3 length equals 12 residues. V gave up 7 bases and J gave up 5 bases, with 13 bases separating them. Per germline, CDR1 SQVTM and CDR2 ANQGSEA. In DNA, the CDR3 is TGCAGCGCCTCCCGAAGCGAAGATACGCAGTATTTT. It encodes CSASRSEDTQYF.

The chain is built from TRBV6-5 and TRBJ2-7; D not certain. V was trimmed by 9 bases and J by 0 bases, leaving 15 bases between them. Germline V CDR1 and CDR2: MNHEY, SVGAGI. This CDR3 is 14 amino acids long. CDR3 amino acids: CASAPGYSSYEQYF. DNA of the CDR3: TGTGCCAGTGCCCCAGGCTACTCCTCCTACGAGCAGTACTTC.

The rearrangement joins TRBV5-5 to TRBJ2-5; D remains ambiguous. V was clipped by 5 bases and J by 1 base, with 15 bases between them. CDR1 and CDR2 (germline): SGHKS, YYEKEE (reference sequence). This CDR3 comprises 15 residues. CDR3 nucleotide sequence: TGTGCCAGCAGGCGCACTGCCGGGTCCCAAGAGACCCAGTACTTC. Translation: CASRRTAGSQETQYF.

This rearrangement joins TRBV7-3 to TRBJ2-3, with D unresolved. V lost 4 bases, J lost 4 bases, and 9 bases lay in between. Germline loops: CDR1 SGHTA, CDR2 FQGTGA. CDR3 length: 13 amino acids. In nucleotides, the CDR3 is TGTGCCAGCAGCTCCCCCCCAGCAGATACGCAGTATTTT. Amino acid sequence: CASSSPPADTQYF.

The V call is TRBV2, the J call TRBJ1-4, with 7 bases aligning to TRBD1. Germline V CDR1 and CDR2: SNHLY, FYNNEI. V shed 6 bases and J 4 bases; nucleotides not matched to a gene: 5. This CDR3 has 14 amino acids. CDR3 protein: CASSRDRDNEKLFF. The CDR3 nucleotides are TGTGCCAGCAGCCGGGACAGAGATAATGAAAAACTGTTTTTT.

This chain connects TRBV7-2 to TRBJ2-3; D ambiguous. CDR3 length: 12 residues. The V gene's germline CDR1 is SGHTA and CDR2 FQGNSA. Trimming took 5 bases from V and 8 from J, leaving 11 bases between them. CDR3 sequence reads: CASSTQMATQYF. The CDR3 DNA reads TGTGCCAGCAGCACCCAGATGGCTACGCAGTATTTT.

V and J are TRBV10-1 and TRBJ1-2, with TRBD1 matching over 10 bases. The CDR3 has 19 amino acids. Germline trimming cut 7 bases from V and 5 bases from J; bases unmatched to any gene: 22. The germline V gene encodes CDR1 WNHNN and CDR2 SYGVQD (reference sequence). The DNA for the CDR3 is TGCGCCAGCAAAGGGGTTGCGAGGGACAGGGGACCTACGCCATATGGCTACACCTTC. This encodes CASKGVARDRGPTPYGYTF.

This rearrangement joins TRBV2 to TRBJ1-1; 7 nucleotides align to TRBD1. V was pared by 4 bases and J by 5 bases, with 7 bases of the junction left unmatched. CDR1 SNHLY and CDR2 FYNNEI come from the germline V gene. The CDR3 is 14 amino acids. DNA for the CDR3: TGTGCCAGCAGTGGGAGGGGGCTGGGGACTGAAGCTTTCTTT. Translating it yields CASSGRGLGTEAFF.

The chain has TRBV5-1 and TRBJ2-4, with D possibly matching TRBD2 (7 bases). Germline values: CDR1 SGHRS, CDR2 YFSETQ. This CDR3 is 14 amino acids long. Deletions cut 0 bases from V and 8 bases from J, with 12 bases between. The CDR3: CASSLASGGDIQYF. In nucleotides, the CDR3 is TGCGCCAGCAGCTTGGCCTCGGGGGGCGACATTCAGTACTTC.

CDR3 residues: CASSLLQAGRVAGELFF. CDR3 sequence (DNA): TGTGCCAGCAGCTTATTACAAGCGGGAAGGGTAGCCGGGGAGCTGTTTTTT. This sequence joins TRBV7-2 and TRBJ2-2; 7 bases are shared with TRBD2. The CDR3 length is 17 residues. The germline CDR1 and CDR2 sequences are SGHTA and FQGNSA. Trimming took 2 bases from V and 6 from J; bases not matched to a gene: 12.

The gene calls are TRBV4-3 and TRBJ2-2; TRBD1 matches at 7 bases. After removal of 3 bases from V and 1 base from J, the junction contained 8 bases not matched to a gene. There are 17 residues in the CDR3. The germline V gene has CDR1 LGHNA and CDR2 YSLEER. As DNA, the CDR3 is TGCGCCAGCAGCCATCCGGCCCAGGGGGTGAACACCGGGGAGCTGTTTTTT. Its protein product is CASSHPAQGVNTGELFF.

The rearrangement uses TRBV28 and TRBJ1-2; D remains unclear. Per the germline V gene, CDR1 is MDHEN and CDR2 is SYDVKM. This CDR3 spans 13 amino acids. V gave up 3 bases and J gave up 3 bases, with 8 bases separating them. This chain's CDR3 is CASSFLGDYGYTF. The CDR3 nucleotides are TGTGCCAGCAGTTTTCTGGGCGACTATGGCTACACCTTC.